Following are 14 T cell receptor beta chains from one sample sequenced in a study of human T cells and chemical hapten exposure. TCRdb reprocessed the RACE reads via MiXCR and lists one record per CDR3 protein. This repertoire shows roughly 50,000 distinct CDR3 sequences, 8% to 13% found once; its top ten account for less than 2%. The time point: patch test 1, 2 weeks after DPC sensitization. Documented treatment: therapeutic diphenylcyclopropenone sensitization with weekly scalp DPC. It was unfractionated whole blood from which total RNA was extracted. Source: whole blood, taken in connection with sensitization to the hapten diphenylcyclopropenone (DPC). Source of these receptors: a woman between 40 and 55 years old with alopecia areata. Some clones in this sample may be carry-over from other donors' samples.

The chain recombines TRBV6-5 with TRBJ2-3; D gene uncertain. CDR1 and CDR2 from the germline V gene are MNHEY and SVGAGI. The CDR3 loop spans 14 amino acids. Trimming took 7 bases from V and 2 from J, leaving 13 bases between them. The CDR3 coding sequence is TGTGCCAGCACGGCCTGGGCGGACACAGATACGCAGTATTTT. This sequence encodes CASTAWADTDTQYF.

This clonotype was recorded a few times. The chain links TRBV7-8 to TRBJ2-2; D unresolved. CDR3 size: 15 residues. CDR1 is SGHVS, CDR2 FQNEAQ, per germline. V was cut by 5 bases and J by 1 base, with 11 bases left in between. This CDR3 reads CASSPPRQNTGELFF. Here the CDR3 DNA reads TGTGCCAGCAGCCCGCCTAGACAGAACACCGGGGAGCTGTTTTTT.

The J gene is TRBJ1-2, the V gene TRBV7-9; no clear D. The CDR3 length is 13 residues. The germline V gene has CDR1 SEHNR and CDR2 FQNEAQ (reference sequence). V gave up 2 bases and J gave up 6 bases, with 10 bases separating them. The DNA of the CDR3 is TGTGCCAGCAGCTTACAGGTTGAAAATGGCTACACCTTC. Translation: CASSLQVENGYTF.

The V and J genes are TRBV28 and TRBJ1-5; a weak D match, TRBD1 (6 bases). This CDR3 is 15 amino acids long. The germline CDR1 and CDR2 sequences are MDHEN and SYDVKM. V lost 6 bases and J lost 2, with 14 bases in between. The CDR3 protein is CASSLQGSGNQPQHF. As DNA, the CDR3 is TGTGCCAGCAGCCTACAGGGTTCGGGCAATCAGCCCCAGCATTTT. The full variable domain, its missing parts supplied by reference TRBV28 and TRBJ1-5, is DVKVTQSSRYLVKRTGEKVFLECVQDMDHENMFWYRQDPGLGLRLIYFSYDVKMKEKGDIPEGYSVSREKKERFSLILESASTNQTSMYLCASSLQGSGNQPQHFGDGTRLSIL.

In DNA form, the CDR3 reads TGTGCCAGCAGCTTACAAGGTCAGCTCGGTGAGCCCCAGCATTTT. Its translation is CASSLQGQLGEPQHF. The chain employs TRBV7-9 and TRBJ1-5; D unclear. CDR1 SEHNR and CDR2 FQNEAQ come from the germline V gene (reference sequence). V shed 2 bases and J shed 8 bases, with 16 bases lying between them. The CDR3 extends over 15 amino acids.

The table lists this clonotype with many counts. The chain is built from TRBV5-4 and TRBJ1-1; TRBD1 matches at 10 bases. This CDR3 has 15 amino acids. Germline assignment: CDR1 SGHNT and CDR2 YYREEE (reference sequence). The ends lost 3 bases at V and 3 bases at J; junction bases unmatched: 5. The CDR3 protein is CASSSSGQGDTEAFF. The CDR3 DNA is TGTGCCAGCAGCTCCTCCGGACAGGGGGACACTGAAGCTTTCTTT.

This clonotype has more than one count but fewer than ten. The chain has TRBV28 and TRBJ2-7; 7 bases map to TRBD2. With 6 bases clipped from V and 2 bases from J, the junction kept 13 bases outside the gene matches. Germline V gives CDR1 MDHEN, CDR2 SYDVKM. The CDR3 has 16 residues. CDR3 bases: TGTGCCAGCAGCTTAGGGCGAGCGGGAAGGGCCTACGAGCAGTACTTC. This encodes CASSLGRAGRAYEQYF.

Only a few counts were recorded for this clonotype. The chain couples TRBV29-1 to TRBJ2-2, with 8 bases lining up with TRBD2. The germline gives CDR1 SQVTM, CDR2 ANQGSEA. J was trimmed by 4 bases and V by 7 bases; bases with no gene match: 5. This CDR3 comprises 13 residues. The CDR3 DNA is TGCAGCGGCCTAGCGGGCCTCACCGGGGAGCTGTTTTTT. Translated: CSGLAGLTGELFF.

This clonotype was picked up a small number of times. The rearrangement uses TRBV20-1 and TRBJ2-1, with D perhaps TRBD2 (6 bases). Germline V CDR1 and CDR2: DFQATT, SNEGSKA (reference sequence). There are 11 residues in the CDR3. Trimming pared 4 bases from V and 9 bases from J, leaving 10 bases between. The DNA for the CDR3 is TGCAGTGCTATGAAGGGAGGTGAGCAGTTCTTC. Protein sequence: CSAMKGGEQFF.

The chain employs TRBV28 and TRBJ2-1; 10 bases match TRBD1. Trimming took 7 bases from V and 13 from J; bases not matched to a gene: 7. The V gene's germline CDR1 is MDHEN and CDR2 SYDVKM. There are 12 residues in the CDR3. CDR3 residues: CASIGTGVDQFF. CDR3 bases: TGTGCCAGCATCGGGACAGGGGTGGATCAGTTCTTC.

The sample holds many counts of this clonotype. The chain employs TRBV5-1 and TRBJ1-3; 8 bases line up with TRBD1. The V and J ends lost 4 bases and 5 bases, in that order; junction bases with no gene match: 17. The CDR3 totals 18 residues. Germline loops: CDR1 SGHRS, CDR2 YFSETQ. The DNA of the CDR3 is TGCGCCAGCAGCCACGGAGAACTCGGGACAGGCGGCCGAAACACCATATATTTT. It specifies CASSHGELGTGGRNTIYF.

The chain joins TRBV19 to TRBJ1-1; D unclear. The CDR3 totals 13 residues. V lost 3 bases, J lost 2 bases, and 7 bases lay in between. Per the germline V gene, CDR1 is LNHDA and CDR2 is SQIVND (reference sequence). For the CDR3, the DNA is TGTGCCAGTAGTATGTCAGTCAACACTGAAGCTTTCTTT. It translates to CASSMSVNTEAFF.

This clonotype was found many times. The chain combines TRBV18 with TRBJ2-3; D gene ambiguous. The germline V gene has CDR1 KGHSH and CDR2 LQKENI. V was pared by 3 bases and J by 5 bases, with 9 bases between. This CDR3 comprises 13 residues. The CDR3 here is CASSPSSRDTQYF. In DNA, the CDR3 is TGTGCCAGCTCACCCTCTTCGAGAGATACGCAGTATTTT.

This clonotype showed up just a few times. V usage is TRBV7-2 and J usage is TRBJ2-2; D is unresolved. The CDR3 is 17 amino acids. CDR1 and CDR2 from the germline V gene are SGHTA and FQGNSA. The V and J ends lost 2 bases and 2 bases respectively, with 15 bases between them. CDR3 loop: CASSLSSFRLNTGELFF. CDR3 bases: TGTGCCAGCAGCTTAAGCTCTTTTCGACTTAACACCGGGGAGCTGTTTTTT.